Shown below are 10 T cell receptor beta chains from a single sample sequenced in a study of lymphopenia after photon versus proton radiotherapy. Produced via immunoSEQ multiplex PCR; TCRdb's table is partial and in-frame only. The repertoire holds around 150,000 clones, with 70% to 90% as singletons. The source material was peripheral blood, sampled from a patient treated with photon-based radiotherapy. Source of these receptors: a man between 45 and 60 years old with gastric cancer.

V usage is TRBV2 and J usage is TRBJ2-7, with D perhaps TRBD1 (5 bases). Trimming removed 6 bases from V and 2 bases from J, with 17 bases in between. Germline CDR1 and CDR2: SNHLY and FYNNEI. The CDR3 spans 15 residues. In DNA, the CDR3 is TGTGCCAGCAGCGTCCCAGGGCAGTCTCCCTACGAGCAGTACTTC. Its protein product is CASSVPGQSPYEQYF.

CDR3 nucleotides: TGTGCCAGCAGAAACGGGACTAGCAGCCGCTACGAGCAGTACTTC. Translated: CASRNGTSSRYEQYF. The chain couples TRBV27 to TRBJ2-7, with TRBD2 matching 9 bases. V shed 6 bases, J shed 3 bases, and the junction held 9 bases outside the gene matches. Germline CDR1 and CDR2: MNHEY and SMNVEV (reference sequence). CDR3 length: 15 residues.

CDR3 region: CASRSFYEQYF. DNA for the CDR3: TGTGCCAGCCGGTCCTTTTACGAGCAGTACTTC. V and J are TRBV28 and TRBJ2-7; D gene unclear. This CDR3 spans 11 amino acids. The V end lost 8 bases, the J end lost 4 bases, and 9 bases lay between the germline ends. CDR1 and CDR2 from the germline V gene are MDHEN and SYDVKM.

The rearrangement links TRBV7-2 to TRBJ1-4; TRBD1 matches at 10 bases. The germline V gene has CDR1 SGHTA and CDR2 FQGNSA. V lost 5 bases to trimming and J lost 5 bases; unmatched junction nucleotides: 2. This CDR3 has 14 amino acids. CDR3 amino acids: CASSRDRGNEKLFF. CDR3 sequence (DNA): TGTGCCAGCAGCAGGGACAGGGGAAATGAAAAACTGTTTTTT.

This clone was observed a few times. The rearrangement joins TRBV4-2 to TRBJ1-2; D is unclear. CDR1 is LGHNA and CDR2 is YNFKEQ in the germline V gene. This CDR3 has 15 residues. Trimming cost V 3 bases and J 0 bases, with 11 bases left between them. The CDR3 bases are TGTGCCAGCAGCCAGACCCCCCAGGCTAACTATGGCTACACCTTC. It specifies CASSQTPQANYGYTF.

This chain joins TRBV19 and TRBJ2-2, with 7 bases identical to TRBD1. V shed 10 bases and J 4 bases; nucleotides not matched to a gene: 9. The CDR3 has 14 residues. CDR1 is LNHDA and CDR2 is SQIVND in the germline V gene (reference sequence). The CDR3 coding sequence is TGTGCCACCGAAAGGGGGCTCGGCACCGGGGAGCTGTTTTTT. Amino acids: CATERGLGTGELFF.

V gene TRBV28 combines with J gene TRBJ1-2; TRBD1 matches at 7 bases. V trimming: 6 bases; J trimming: 1 base; junction bases outside the gene matches: 14. The CDR3 consists of 17 residues. In germline, CDR1 is MDHEN, CDR2 SYDVKM. CDR3 in amino acids: CASRKGTAIQFNYGYTF. CDR3 DNA sequence: TGTGCCAGCAGAAAGGGGACAGCTATACAATTTAACTATGGCTACACCTTC.

This chain joins TRBV5-4 and TRBJ2-5; D is unresolved. The ends were cut back, 1 base at V and 3 bases at J, with 7 bases in the middle. The CDR3 consists of 13 residues. Germline lookup yields CDR1 SGHNT and CDR2 YYREEE (reference sequence). The CDR3: CASSLMQEETQYF. The CDR3, as DNA: TGTGCCAGCAGCTTGATGCAGGAAGAGACCCAGTACTTC.

DNA of the CDR3: TGCGCCAGCAGCGAGGGACTAGCGGTTAAGAGCTCCTACGAGCAGTACTTC. This gives the protein CASSEGLAVKSSYEQYF. The rearrangement uses TRBV5-1 and TRBJ2-7, with TRBD2 matching over 11 bases. This CDR3 is built from 17 residues. With V trimmed by 4 bases and J by 0 bases, 9 bases remained unmatched. Germline V lookup: CDR1 SGHRS, CDR2 YFSETQ. Filled out from reference TRBV5-1 and TRBJ2-7, the complete variable domain reads KAGVTQTPRYLIKTRGQQVTLSCSPISGHRSVSWYQQTPGQGLQFLFEYFSETQRNKGNFPGRFSGRQFSNSRSEMNVSTLELGDSALYLCASSEGLAVKSSYEQYFGPGTRLTVT.

With regard to this clone: Germline and junction disagree at one end, which may indicate a read error. V is TRBV11-1 and J is TRBJ2-3, with D tentatively TRBD2 (6 bases). Germline-derived CDR1 and CDR2 are SGHAT and FQDESV (reference sequence). This CDR3 has 15 amino acids. The CDR3 bases are TGTGCCAGCAGCTCACACGGGGGTAGCAGAGATACGCAGTATTTT. Translated, it gives CASSSHGGSRDTQYF. Drawing the rest from reference TRBV11-1 and TRBJ2-3, the complete variable domain is EAEVAQSPRYKITEKSQAVAFWCDPISGHATLYWYRQILGQGPELLVQFQDESVVDDSQLPKDRFSAERLKGVDSTLKIQPAELGDSAMYLCASSSHGGSRDTQYFGPGTRLTVL.